Shown below are 6 T cell receptor beta chains from a single sample sequenced in a study of blood T cell repertoires in COVID-19. This table comes from immunoSEQ multiplex PCR, and its TCRdb copy is limited to in-frame clones, with some not included. The sample holds about 50,000 clones, over 85% seen once. The sequenced sample consisted of peripheral blood. The receptor source for this set is a woman of 80 years or more with acute or convalescent COVID-19.

This chain connects TRBV10-3 to TRBJ1-5, with 10 bases that match TRBD1. Germline-derived CDR1 and CDR2 are ENHRY and SYGVKD. V lost 4 bases, J lost 6 bases, and 6 bases stayed unmatched. CDR3 length: 15 residues. The CDR3 coding sequence is TGTGCCATCAGTGCTGGGACAGGGGTAGGTCAGCCCCAGCATTTT. It translates to CAISAGTGVGQPQHF.

V gene TRBV3-1 (or the pseudogene TRBV3-2) combines with J gene TRBJ1-2; D unresolved. V lost 1 base, J lost 6 bases, and 12 bases lay in between. CDR3 length: 14 residues. Germline V gene lookup returns CDR1 LGHDT and CDR2 YNNKEL (reference sequence). DNA of the CDR3: TGTGCCAGCAGCCAAGGACCGTCGCAGGATGGCTACACCTTC. It specifies CASSQGPSQDGYTF.

The chain joins TRBV29-1 to TRBJ2-3, with TRBD1 matching 8 bases. J was trimmed by 2 bases and V by 7 bases; bases with no gene match: 2. Germline V gives CDR1 SQVTM, CDR2 ANQGSEA. The CDR3 spans 12 residues. CDR3 region: CSGQGATDTQYF. CDR3 DNA: TGCAGCGGGCAGGGGGCCACAGATACGCAGTATTTT.

The chain couples TRBV27 to TRBJ1-4, with a weak D call TRBD1 (6 bases). Trimming removed 6 bases from V and 4 bases from J, with 9 bases in between. Germline V gene sequence: CDR1 MNHEY, CDR2 SMNVEV (reference sequence). This CDR3 is 13 amino acids long. The CDR3 nucleotides read TGTGCCAGCAGGATACAGGGTAATGAAAAACTGTTTTTT. It specifies CASRIQGNEKLFF.

The chain combines TRBV10-1 with TRBJ2-1; D ambiguous. V was clipped by 0 bases and J by 8 bases, with 11 bases between them. The germline gives CDR1 WNHNN, CDR2 SYGVQD (reference sequence). This CDR3 is 14 amino acids long. The CDR3 nucleotides read TGCGCCAGCAGTGAGTCCCTCGGCCGGGATGAGCAGTTCTTC. Translation: CASSESLGRDEQFF.

This rearrangement joins TRBV5-1 to TRBJ1-1, with D tentatively TRBD1 (6 bases). The length of the CDR3 is 16 residues. Germline V gene data show CDR1 as SGHRS and CDR2 as YFSETQ. V shed 1 base and J shed 1 base, with 14 bases lying between them. In nucleotides, the CDR3 is TGCGCCAGCAGCTTGCTTCAGGGGCGGGCGAACACTGAAGCTTTCTTT. It translates to CASSLLQGRANTEAFF.